The 21 T cell receptor beta chains below all came from one sample that was sequenced in a study of patients and donors after allogeneic stem cell transplantation. In TCRdb, the RT-PCR reads were re-called with MiXCR into one record per CDR3 protein. The sample holds about 72,000 distinct CDR3 sequences, about 30% seen once. Sequences were obtained from blood, either unsorted or a sorted T cell fraction (not recorded which). The receptor set was obtained from a human donor who was either an allogeneic HSCT recipient or a stem cell or donor lymphocyte infusion donor (not recorded which). It is not recorded whose cells these are; they may come from a transplant donor.

This clonotype was counted a few times. This sequence joins TRBV28 and TRBJ2-7; 8 bases line up with TRBD2. This CDR3 is 14 amino acids long. CDR1 is MDHEN and CDR2 is SYDVKM in the germline V gene. The V gene end was trimmed by 4 bases and the J gene end by 3 bases; junction bases not matched to a gene: 5. DNA for the CDR3: TGTGCCAGCAGTTCCTCGAGCGGGAGCTACGAGCAGTACTTC. Translated, it gives CASSSSSGSYEQYF.

The chain is built from TRBV6-2 or TRBV6-3 and TRBJ2-1; D unclear. V was trimmed by 6 bases and J by 2 bases, leaving 14 bases between them. CDR3 length: 15 residues. Germline CDR1 reads MNHEY; CDR2 reads SVGEGT. This CDR3 is CASSEWEVPYNEQFF. CDR3 sequence (DNA): TGTGCCAGCAGCGAATGGGAAGTCCCCTACAATGAGCAGTTCTTC.

This clonotype occurred a few times. CDR3 sequence reads: CASSQGAGLKAFF. The CDR3 nucleotides read TGCGCCAGCAGCCAAGGGGCGGGGTTAAAAGCTTTCTTT. The gene calls are TRBV4-1 and TRBJ1-1; D call uncertain. This CDR3 comprises 13 residues. The V gene lost 1 base and the J gene lost 9 bases, with 12 bases spanning the gap. Germline-derived CDR1 and CDR2 are MGHRA and YSYEKL.

There are a few counts of this clonotype. The rearrangement links TRBV4-3 to TRBJ1-1; 10 positions agree with TRBD1. The CDR3 covers 16 residues. V lost 3 bases, J lost 0 bases, and 4 bases stayed unmatched. Germline CDR1 reads LGHNA; CDR2 reads YSLEER. The DNA for the CDR3 is TGCGCCAGCAGCCATGGGACAGGGGCTATGAACACTGAAGCTTTCTTT. It is translated as CASSHGTGAMNTEAFF.

There are a few counts of this clonotype. This chain uses TRBV20-1 with TRBJ1-1, with TRBD1 matching 7 bases. This CDR3 is built from 13 residues. CDR1 is DFQATT, CDR2 SNEGSKA, per germline (reference sequence). The J segment lost 6 bases and the V segment lost 1 base, leaving 5 bases of the junction unmatched. This CDR3 is CSARARGVPEAFF. The CDR3 DNA sequence: TGCAGTGCTAGAGCCAGGGGGGTCCCTGAAGCTTTCTTT.

This clonotype was detected only a few times. The chain combines TRBV12-3 or TRBV12-4 with TRBJ2-7, with D tentatively TRBD2 (6 bases). This CDR3 region has 16 residues. The V end lost 0 bases, the J end lost 5 bases, and 17 bases lay between the germline ends. The CDR3 loop is CASSLARGGRRDEQYF. In nucleotides, the CDR3 is TGTGCCAGCAGTTTAGCGCGTGGGGGTCGGAGGGACGAGCAGTACTTC.

The chain carries TRBV7-9 and TRBJ2-5, with 7 bases that match TRBD1. The CDR3 covers 13 residues. V lost 5 bases and J lost 2; bases outside the gene matches: 2. CDR1 is SEHNR and CDR2 is FQNEAQ in the germline V gene (reference sequence). CDR3 nucleotide sequence: TGTGCCAGCAGCCGACAGGGTCAAGAGACCCAGTACTTC. Protein: CASSRQGQETQYF.

This clonotype rates as medium-sized. J is TRBJ2-3 and V is TRBV12-3 or TRBV12-4; D call uncertain. V gave up 5 bases and J gave up 5 bases, with 8 bases separating them. The CDR3 loop spans 12 amino acids. CDR3 DNA: TGTGCCAGCAGTAGGATCCTAGATACGCAGTATTTT. Residues: CASSRILDTQYF.

This clonotype has a handful of counts. The V call is TRBV7-2, the J call TRBJ2-1, with 7 positions matching TRBD2. The CDR3 has 16 amino acids. J gave up 7 bases and V 8 bases, and 17 bases lay outside the gene matches. The germline V gene has CDR1 SGHTA and CDR2 FQGNSA. The CDR3 DNA is TGTGCCAGCTTATTAACAGCAGCGGGATATCGAAATGAGCAGTTCTTC. This codes for CASLLTAAGYRNEQFF.

Only a few counts were recorded for this clonotype. The genes are TRBV10-3 and TRBJ2-1; TRBD2 matches 7 bases. V was pared by 11 bases and J by 5 bases, with 15 bases of the junction left unmatched. Germline-derived CDR1 and CDR2 are ENHRY and SYGVKD. The CDR3 contains 15 residues. CDR3 DNA: TGTGCCTCACTGCCCCTGGGCGGGACTAACAATGAGCAGTTCTTC. It encodes CASLPLGGTNNEQFF.

In its sample, this clonotype was seen a few times. The rearrangement uses TRBV11-2 and TRBJ1-1; 7 nucleotides match TRBD1. Germline lookup yields CDR1 SGHAT and CDR2 FQNNGV. V gave up 4 bases and J gave up 5 bases; unmatched junction bases: 4. The CDR3 has 13 residues. This CDR3 is CASSWTGGTEAFF. In nucleotides, the CDR3 is TGTGCCAGCAGCTGGACAGGTGGAACTGAAGCTTTCTTT.

The chain joins TRBV12-3 or TRBV12-4 to TRBJ1-4; unclear D gene. The CDR3 extends over 14 amino acids. V was clipped by 6 bases and J by 0 bases, with 8 bases between them. The CDR3 protein is CASRSAATNEKLFF. Written as DNA, the CDR3 is TGTGCCAGCAGGTCCGCGGCAACTAATGAAAAACTGTTTTTT.

Ten or more counts support this clonotype. The chain couples TRBV7-3 to TRBJ1-2; D is unresolved. The length of the CDR3 is 15 residues. The V gene lost 5 bases and the J gene lost 2 bases, with 15 bases spanning the gap. Germline lookup yields CDR1 SGHTA and CDR2 FQGTGA. The CDR3 DNA reads as TGTGCCAGCAGCCAATATATGCTTGCGAACTATGGCTACACCTTC. It yields the protein CASSQYMLANYGYTF.

This clonotype was observed a few times. J is TRBJ1-2 and V is TRBV20-1; 8 nucleotides agree with TRBD1. CDR1 DFQATT and CDR2 SNEGSKA come from the germline V gene (reference sequence). The CDR3 extends over 13 amino acids. Trimming took 5 bases from V and 4 from J; bases not matched to a gene: 6. The CDR3 region is CSALRTGSYGYTF. The CDR3 DNA sequence: TGCAGTGCTCTCCGGACAGGGAGCTATGGCTACACCTTC.

This chain connects TRBV27 to TRBJ1-1; 12 nucleotides align to TRBD1. Germline V CDR1 and CDR2: MNHEY, SMNVEV (reference sequence). Trimming took 3 bases from V and 8 from J; bases not matched to a gene: 10. The CDR3 totals 16 residues. CDR3 nucleotide sequence: TGTGCCAGCAGTTTTCTTCGGGACAGGGGGCCCTCCGAAGCTTTCTTT. It translates to CASSFLRDRGPSEAFF.

The J gene is TRBJ1-1, the V gene TRBV12-3 or TRBV12-4; no definite D call. This CDR3 has 15 amino acids. V was trimmed by 1 base and J by 0 bases, leaving 9 bases between them. The CDR3 protein is CASSLDRPLNTEAFF. The CDR3 DNA sequence: TGTGCCAGCAGTTTAGACAGACCGCTGAACACTGAAGCTTTCTTT.

This chain connects TRBV6-4 to TRBJ2-1, with 9 bases lining up with TRBD1. Per germline, CDR1 MRHNA and CDR2 SNTAGT. This CDR3 comprises 14 residues. J gave up 6 bases and V 4 bases, and 4 bases lay outside the gene matches. CDR3 amino acids: CASSVWDRANEQFF. The CDR3 bases are TGTGCCAGCAGTGTCTGGGACAGGGCCAATGAGCAGTTCTTC.

The chain is built from TRBV6-5 and TRBJ2-1; D gene ambiguous. This CDR3 has 13 residues. Per the germline V gene, CDR1 is MNHEY and CDR2 is SVGAGI. V lost 1 base and J lost 7, with 8 bases in between. The CDR3 reads CASSYYRWNEQFF. CDR3 DNA sequence: TGTGCCAGCAGTTACTATCGGTGGAATGAGCAGTTCTTC.

This clonotype was counted a single time. The CDR3 nucleotides read TGCGCCAGCAGCCGATCACCGACAGGGGGTTACGAGCAGTACTTC. Translating it yields CASSRSPTGGYEQYF. The chain couples TRBV4-3 to TRBJ2-7; the match to TRBD1 covers 9 bases. This CDR3 is built from 15 residues. Per germline, CDR1 LGHNA and CDR2 YSLEER. J gave up 4 bases and V 4 bases, and 8 bases lay outside the gene matches.

The chain couples TRBV20-1 to TRBJ1-2; 8 bases align to TRBD1. Germline CDR1 and CDR2: DFQATT and SNEGSKA (reference sequence). This CDR3 is built from 15 residues. J gave up 8 bases and V 0 bases, and 11 bases lay outside the gene matches. CDR3 DNA: TGCAGTGCTAGAGATCCGGACAGGGTAGTGGGAGGCTACACCTTC. It yields the protein CSARDPDRVVGGYTF.

This clonotype was picked up a small number of times. The chain has TRBV7-2 and TRBJ1-4, with D tentatively TRBD1 (5 bases). CDR1 is SGHTA and CDR2 is FQGNSA in the germline V gene. V lost 5 bases and J lost 0, with 13 bases in between. This CDR3 region has 16 residues. The CDR3 spells CASSLGGFATNEKLFF. As DNA, the CDR3 is TGTGCCAGCAGCCTTGGGGGTTTTGCAACTAATGAAAAACTGTTTTTT.